This section outlines one T cell receptor beta chain sequence together with its context. Antigen: not known. This record comes from a study of T cell repertoires in cytomegalovirus infection. On the study more broadly: Matching HLA type, along with CMV infection, was indicated by public TCR beta signatures.

Study-wide findings and caveats: Cumulative public TCR beta family frequency identified CMV carriers with the relevant HLA. The ex vivo response showed dominance by HLA-C-restricted CMV-specific TCR beta clonotypes.

TCRdb analysed the reads with MiXCR anew, one entry per CDR3 protein. The repertoire holds some 400,000 distinct CDR3 sequences, with about 33% as singletons. From germline, CDR1 is SGHRS and CDR2 YFSETQ. With 0 bases removed from V and 0 bases from J, the gap between germline ends came to 18 bases. This CDR3 has 18 amino acids. The gene calls are TRBV5-1 and TRBJ1-2, with D perhaps TRBD1 (6 bases). This TCR came from a human donor in good health (CMV status not recorded). Some clones in this sample may be carry-over from other donors' samples. Sequenced: PBMCs. Written as DNA, the CDR3 is TGCGCCAGCAGCTTGGCCCTAATAGGACAGAAAGCTAACTATGGCTACACCTTC. Amino acids: CASSLALIGQKANYGYTF.